The source of this T cell receptor (beta chain) is a study of T cells in Graves' hyperthyroidism and ophthalmopathy. The source material, RNA transcripts, was used to amplify TCR beta CDR3 regions. The TCR CDR3 first-round RT-PCR relied on the HTBI primer set. TCRdb analysed the multiplex PCR reads with MiXCR anew, one entry per CDR3 protein. The repertoire includes around 610,000 distinct CDR3 sequences, 14% to 15% of them detected once, and around 4.5% sits in the top ten. This CDR3 spans 13 amino acids. Germline V gives CDR1 SQVTM, CDR2 ANQGSEA. V shed 6 bases, J shed 2 bases, and the junction held 6 bases outside the gene matches. This clonotype was counted between two and nine times. Diagnostic decisions used clinical symptoms, serum thyroxine and TRAb, thyroid ultrasound and orbital computed tomography.

The chain uses TRBV29-1 and TRBJ2-7, with 8 positions matching TRBD1. The material sequenced was blood. This clonotype originated in a woman between 35 and 50 years old with Graves' ophthalmopathy. This CDR3 is CSVGTGETYEQYF. CDR3 in DNA: TGCAGCGTGGGGACAGGCGAAACCTACGAGCAGTACTTC.